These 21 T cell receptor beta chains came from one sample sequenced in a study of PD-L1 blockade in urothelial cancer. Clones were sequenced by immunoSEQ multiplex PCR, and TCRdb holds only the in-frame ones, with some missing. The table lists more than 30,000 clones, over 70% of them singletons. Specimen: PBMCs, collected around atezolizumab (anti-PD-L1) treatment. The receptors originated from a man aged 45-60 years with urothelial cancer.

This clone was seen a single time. CDR3 in amino acids: CASSWTGKRNEKLFF. The CDR3 nucleotides are TGTGCCAGCAGTTGGACAGGGAAGCGTAATGAAAAACTGTTTTTT. The rearrangement uses TRBV7-9 and TRBJ1-4, with 8 bases matching TRBD1. The CDR3 runs 15 residues. Per the germline V gene, CDR1 is SEHNR and CDR2 is FQNEAQ (reference sequence). V shed 6 bases, J shed 4 bases, and the junction held 7 bases outside the gene matches.

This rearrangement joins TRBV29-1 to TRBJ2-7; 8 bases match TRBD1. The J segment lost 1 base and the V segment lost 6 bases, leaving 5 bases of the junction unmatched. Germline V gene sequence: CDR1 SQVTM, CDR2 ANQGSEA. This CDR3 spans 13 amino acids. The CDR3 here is CSVMTGASYEQYF. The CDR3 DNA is TGCAGCGTGATGACAGGGGCGTCCTACGAGCAGTACTTC.

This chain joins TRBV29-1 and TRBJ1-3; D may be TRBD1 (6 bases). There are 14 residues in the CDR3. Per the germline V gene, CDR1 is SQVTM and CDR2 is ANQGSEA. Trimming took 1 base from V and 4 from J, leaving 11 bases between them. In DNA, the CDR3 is TGCAGCGTTGAAGTGGCAGGGGACGGAAACACCATATATTTT. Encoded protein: CSVEVAGDGNTIYF. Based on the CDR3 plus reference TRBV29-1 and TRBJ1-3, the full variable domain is SAVISQKPSRDICQRGTSLTIQCQVDSQVTMMFWYRQQPGQSLTLIATANQGSEATYESGFVIDKFPISRPNLTFSTLTVSNMSPEDSSIYLCSVEVAGDGNTIYFGEGSWLTVV.

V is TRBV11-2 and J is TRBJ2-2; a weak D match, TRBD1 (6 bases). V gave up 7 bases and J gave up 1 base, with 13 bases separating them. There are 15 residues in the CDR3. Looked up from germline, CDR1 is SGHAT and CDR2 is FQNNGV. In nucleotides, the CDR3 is TGTGCCAGCACCCTAGGGGGATGGAACACCGGGGAGCTGTTTTTT. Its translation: CASTLGGWNTGELFF.

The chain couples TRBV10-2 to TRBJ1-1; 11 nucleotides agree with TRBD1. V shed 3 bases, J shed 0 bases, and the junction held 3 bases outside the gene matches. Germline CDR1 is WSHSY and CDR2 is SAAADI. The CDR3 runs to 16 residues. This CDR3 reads CASSDGTGGLNTEAFF. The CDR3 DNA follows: TGCGCCAGCAGTGATGGGACAGGGGGTCTGAACACTGAAGCTTTCTTT.

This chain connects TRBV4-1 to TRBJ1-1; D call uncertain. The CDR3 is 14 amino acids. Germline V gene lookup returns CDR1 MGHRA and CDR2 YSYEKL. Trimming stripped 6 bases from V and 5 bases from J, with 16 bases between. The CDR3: CASSQTRDGTEAFF. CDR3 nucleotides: TGCGCCAGCAGTCAGACGAGGGATGGGACTGAAGCTTTCTTT.

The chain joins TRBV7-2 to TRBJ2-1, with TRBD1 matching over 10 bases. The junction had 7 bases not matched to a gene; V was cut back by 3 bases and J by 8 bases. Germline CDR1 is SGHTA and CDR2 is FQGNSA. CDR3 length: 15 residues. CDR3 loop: CASSLSGTGDHEQFF. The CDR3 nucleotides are TGTGCCAGCAGCTTGTCTGGGACAGGGGACCATGAGCAGTTCTTC.

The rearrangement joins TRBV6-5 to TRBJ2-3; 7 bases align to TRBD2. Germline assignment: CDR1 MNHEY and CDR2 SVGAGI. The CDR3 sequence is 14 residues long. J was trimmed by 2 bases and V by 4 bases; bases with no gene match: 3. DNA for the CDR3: TGTGCCAGCAGTTGGGGAGGGATCACAGATACGCAGTATTTT. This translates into CASSWGGITDTQYF.

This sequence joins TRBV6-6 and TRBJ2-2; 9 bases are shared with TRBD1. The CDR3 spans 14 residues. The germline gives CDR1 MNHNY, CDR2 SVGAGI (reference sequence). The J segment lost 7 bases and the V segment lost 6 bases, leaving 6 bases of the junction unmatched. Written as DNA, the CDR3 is TGTGCCAGCAGACCCGACAGGGGGAACGGGGAGCTGTTTTTT. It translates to CASRPDRGNGELFF.

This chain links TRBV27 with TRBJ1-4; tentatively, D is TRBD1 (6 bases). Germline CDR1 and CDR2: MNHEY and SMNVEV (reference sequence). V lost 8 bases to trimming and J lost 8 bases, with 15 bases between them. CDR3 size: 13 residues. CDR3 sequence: CASGESQGEKLFF. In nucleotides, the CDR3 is TGTGCCAGCGGGGAGTCACAGGGCGAAAAACTGTTTTTT. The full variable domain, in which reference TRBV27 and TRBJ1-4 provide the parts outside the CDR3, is EAQVTQNPRYLITVTGKKLTVTCSQNMNHEYMSWYRQDPGLGLRQIYYSMNVEVTDKGDVPEGYKVSRKEKRNFPLILESPSPNQTSLYFCASGESQGEKLFFGSGTQLSVL.

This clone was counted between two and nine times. The CDR3 here is CASSNRDTKTYGYTF. Here the CDR3 DNA reads TGTGCCAGCAGTAACCGGGACACTAAAACCTATGGCTACACCTTC. V usage is TRBV6-1 and J usage is TRBJ1-2, with D possibly being TRBD1 (6 bases). Germline CDR1 reads MNHNS; CDR2 reads SASEGT. Trimming stripped 5 bases from V and 4 bases from J, with 17 bases between. The CDR3 has 15 amino acids.

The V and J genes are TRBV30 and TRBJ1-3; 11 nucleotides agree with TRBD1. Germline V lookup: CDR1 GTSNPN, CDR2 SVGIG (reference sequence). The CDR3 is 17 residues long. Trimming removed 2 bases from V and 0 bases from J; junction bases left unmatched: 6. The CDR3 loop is CAWSRLGTGGSGNTIYF. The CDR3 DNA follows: TGTGCCTGGAGTAGATTGGGGACAGGGGGCTCTGGAAACACCATATATTTT.

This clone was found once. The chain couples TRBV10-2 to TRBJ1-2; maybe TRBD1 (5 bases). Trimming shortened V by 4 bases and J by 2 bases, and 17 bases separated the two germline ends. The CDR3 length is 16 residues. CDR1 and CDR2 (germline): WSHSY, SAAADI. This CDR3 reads CASSGFLGAQNYGYTF. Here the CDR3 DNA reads TGCGCCAGCAGTGGGTTCCTAGGGGCCCAAAACTATGGCTACACCTTC.

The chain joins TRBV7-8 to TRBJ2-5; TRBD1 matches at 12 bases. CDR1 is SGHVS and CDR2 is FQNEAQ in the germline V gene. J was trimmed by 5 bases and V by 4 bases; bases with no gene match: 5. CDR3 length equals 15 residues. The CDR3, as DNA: TGTGCCAGCAGCTCCAGGGACAGGGGGCTGGAGACCCAGTACTTC. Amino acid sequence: CASSSRDRGLETQYF.

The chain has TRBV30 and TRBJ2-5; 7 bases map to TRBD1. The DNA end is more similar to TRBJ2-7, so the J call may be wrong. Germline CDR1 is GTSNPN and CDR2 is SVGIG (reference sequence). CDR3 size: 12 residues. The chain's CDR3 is CAGRQGSYEQYF. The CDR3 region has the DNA TGTGCCGGCCGACAGGGATCATACGAGCAGTACTTC.

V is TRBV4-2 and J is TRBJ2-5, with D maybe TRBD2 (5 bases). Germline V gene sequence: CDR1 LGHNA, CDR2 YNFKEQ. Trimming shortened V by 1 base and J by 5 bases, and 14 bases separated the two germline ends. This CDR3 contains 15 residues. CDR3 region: CASSQALGSDETQYF. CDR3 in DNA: TGTGCCAGCAGCCAAGCGTTAGGGAGTGACGAGACCCAGTACTTC.

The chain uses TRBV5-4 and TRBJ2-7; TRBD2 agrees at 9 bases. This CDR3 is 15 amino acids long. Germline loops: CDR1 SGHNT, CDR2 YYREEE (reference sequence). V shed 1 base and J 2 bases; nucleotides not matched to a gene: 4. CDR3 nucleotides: TGTGCCAGCAGCTTGAAGACTAGCGGCCCCTACGAGCAGTACTTC. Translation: CASSLKTSGPYEQYF.

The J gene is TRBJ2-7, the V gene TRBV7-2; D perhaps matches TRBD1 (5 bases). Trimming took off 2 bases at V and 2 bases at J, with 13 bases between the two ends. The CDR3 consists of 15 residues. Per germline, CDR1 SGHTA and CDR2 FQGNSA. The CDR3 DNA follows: TGTGCCAGCAGCTTATTTCCAGGGTCAGCCTACGAGCAGTACTTC. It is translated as CASSLFPGSAYEQYF.

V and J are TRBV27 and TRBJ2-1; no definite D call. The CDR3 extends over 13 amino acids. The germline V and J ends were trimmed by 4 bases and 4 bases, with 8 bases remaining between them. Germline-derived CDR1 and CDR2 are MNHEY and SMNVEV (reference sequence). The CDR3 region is CASSSRAYNEQFF. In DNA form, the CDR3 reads TGTGCCAGCAGTTCCAGAGCGTACAATGAGCAGTTCTTC.

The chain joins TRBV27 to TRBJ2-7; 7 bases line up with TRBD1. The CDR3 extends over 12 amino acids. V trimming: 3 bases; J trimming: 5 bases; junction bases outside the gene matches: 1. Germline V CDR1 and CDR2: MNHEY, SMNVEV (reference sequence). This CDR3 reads CASSFRGNEQYF. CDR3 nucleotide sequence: TGTGCCAGCAGTTTCAGGGGGAACGAGCAGTACTTC.

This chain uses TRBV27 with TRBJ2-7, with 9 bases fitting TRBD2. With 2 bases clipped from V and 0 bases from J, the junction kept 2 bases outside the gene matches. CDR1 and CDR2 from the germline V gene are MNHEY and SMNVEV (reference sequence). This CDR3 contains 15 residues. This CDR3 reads CASSLMRGGSYEQYF. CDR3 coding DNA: TGTGCCAGCAGTTTAATGCGGGGGGGCTCCTACGAGCAGTACTTC.